This TCR beta chain comes out of a study of blood T cells in healthy people across ages. It was with a sample-barcoded 5' primer and a J-beta primer mix that a second PCR of about 7 to 12 cycles was run. TCRdb fed the 5' RACE reads into MiXCR, producing one record per CDR3 protein. This repertoire shows around 940,000 distinct CDR3 sequences, roughly 51% found once; its top ten account for over 20%. The sequencing sample was made of blood. This sequence was found in a woman aged 55-75 years in good health.

CDR3: CSALSPRVTTPSEEQYF. CDR3 in DNA: TGCAGTGCCCTCTCCCCCCGGGTTACAACCCCCTCGGAGGAGCAGTACTTC. The chain is built from TRBV20-1 and TRBJ2-5, with D perhaps matching TRBD2 (5 bases). Trimming pared 6 bases from V and 11 bases from J, leaving 34 bases between. The germline V gene encodes CDR1 DFQATT and CDR2 SNEGSKA (reference sequence). The CDR3 has 17 amino acids.